The 26 T cell receptor beta chains in this list originate from one sample, sequenced in a study of regulatory T cells in long-lasting Graves disease. Described time point: newly diagnosed GD, antithyroid drugs for less than 3 months. Isolated PBMC RNA provided the starting material for the TCR library. In building TCR beta libraries, iRepertoire HTBI primers were used together with Arm-PCR of CDR3 regions. In TCRdb, the multiplex PCR reads were re-called with MiXCR into one record per CDR3 protein. The sample holds about 530,000 distinct CDR3 sequences, 15% to 20% seen once. These data are also associated with another study on T cells in Graves' hyperthyroidism and ophthalmopathy.

The specimen was peripheral blood mononuclear cells (PBMCs), collected at new diagnosis, from a patient treated with antithyroid drugs. The receptor source for this set is a woman aged 40-65 years with Graves disease.

V is TRBV14 and J is TRBJ2-2; D may be TRBD1 or TRBD2 (5 bases each). V was trimmed by 2 bases and J by 7 bases, leaving 8 bases between them. The CDR3 consists of 13 residues. From germline, CDR1 is SGHDN and CDR2 FVKESK. This CDR3 is CASSQKGSGELFF. CDR3 DNA: TGTGCCAGCAGCCAAAAGGGGAGCGGGGAGCTGTTTTTT.

This clonotype was seen at least ten times. The gene calls are TRBV12-3 or TRBV12-4 and TRBJ1-2; D not resolved. Trimming took off 5 bases at V and 3 bases at J, with 16 bases between the two ends. This CDR3 contains 15 residues. The CDR3 protein is CASSPGGGSYYGYTF. CDR3 DNA: TGTGCCAGCAGTCCGGGTGGCGGGTCTTACTATGGCTACACCTTC.

This clonotype was seen many times. V and J are TRBV9 and TRBJ2-7, with TRBD1 matching over 7 bases. The CDR3 is 14 residues long. The germline V gene encodes CDR1 SGDLS and CDR2 YYNGEE. After removal of 0 bases from V and 5 bases from J, the junction contained 5 bases not matched to a gene. The CDR3 sequence: CASSVDPGGDEQYF. CDR3 bases: TGTGCCAGCAGCGTAGATCCAGGGGGAGACGAGCAGTACTTC.

This clonotype was picked up many times. The chain carries TRBV29-1 and TRBJ2-1; 10 bases align to TRBD1. Germline-derived CDR1 and CDR2 are SQVTM and ANQGSEA. V was pared by 7 bases and J by 2 bases, with 8 bases of the junction left unmatched. CDR3 length: 15 residues. The DNA for the CDR3 is TGCAGCGGGAGGACAGGGGGTCTGACCTACAATGAGCAGTTCTTC. This sequence encodes CSGRTGGLTYNEQFF.

This clonotype was recorded many times. The chain couples TRBV6-1 to TRBJ2-3; D is uncertain. Germline V gene lookup returns CDR1 MNHNS and CDR2 SASEGT. This CDR3 is built from 12 residues. The ends were cut back, 1 base at V and 11 bases at J, with 10 bases in the middle. Written as DNA, the CDR3 is TGTGCCAGCAGTGAAGACTGGTTTAGGCAGTATTTT. It translates to CASSEDWFRQYF.

In this sample, this clonotype turned up many times. The gene calls are TRBV10-1 and TRBJ1-2; D is unresolved. The V end lost 6 bases, the J end lost 3 bases, and 11 bases lay between the germline ends. Germline V CDR1 and CDR2: WNHNN, SYGVQD (reference sequence). The CDR3 is made up of 13 amino acids. CDR3 DNA: TGCGCCAGCAGCGAGAGGAGGGACTATGGCTACACCTTC. It yields the protein CASSERRDYGYTF.

The sample holds a few counts of this clonotype. The genes are TRBV3-1 and TRBJ2-2, with a possible D match to TRBD2 (6 bases). CDR3 length: 13 residues. V lost 3 bases, J lost 10 bases, and 12 bases lay in between. The germline V gene encodes CDR1 LGHDT and CDR2 YNNKEL (reference sequence). The chain's CDR3 is CASSHFSGPELFF. The CDR3 nucleotides read TGTGCCAGCAGCCACTTTAGCGGTCCGGAGCTGTTTTTT.

This clonotype was observed many times. The rearrangement uses TRBV20-1 and TRBJ2-7; D gene ambiguous. Germline CDR1 DFQATT, CDR2 SNEGSKA (reference sequence). Trimming removed 0 bases at V and 5 bases at J, with 11 bases between. The CDR3 contains 13 residues. The chain's CDR3 is CSARDQAGHEQYF. The CDR3 region has the DNA TGCAGTGCTAGAGATCAAGCAGGACACGAGCAGTACTTC.

This clonotype was seen many times. The genes are TRBV6-1 and TRBJ1-5; D ambiguous. Germline V lookup: CDR1 MNHNS, CDR2 SASEGT. Trimming left V 6 bases short and J 2 bases short, with 11 bases between. The CDR3 sequence is 14 residues long. The CDR3 bases are TGTGCCAGCAGCCCCGTAGCGCGCAATCAGCCCCAGCATTTT. It encodes CASSPVARNQPQHF.

This clonotype was observed many times. V is TRBV7-9 and J is TRBJ2-3; D not certain. The CDR3 is 14 residues long. The ends were cut back, 3 bases at V and 6 bases at J, with 13 bases in the middle. Germline V CDR1 and CDR2: SEHNR, FQNEAQ (reference sequence). CDR3 coding DNA: TGTGCCAGCAGCTTGGGCATCACTGCTGATACGCAGTATTTT. It encodes CASSLGITADTQYF.

This clonotype was counted at least ten times. This sequence may be a read error, since a much larger clone differs from it by one base. The CDR3 nucleotides are TGTGCCAGCAGTCCGGGACAGGGGATCACTGAAGCTTTCTTT. Its protein product is CASSPGQGITEAFF. The chain uses TRBV6-1 and TRBJ1-1; TRBD1 agrees at 10 bases. With V trimmed by 5 bases and J by 4 bases, 4 bases remained unmatched. Per germline, CDR1 MNHNS and CDR2 SASEGT. The CDR3 contains 14 residues.

The rearrangement links TRBV5-1 to TRBJ2-1, with D perhaps matching TRBD1 (7 bases). CDR3 length: 17 amino acids. CDR1 is SGHRS, CDR2 YFSETQ, per germline. V lost 1 base to trimming and J lost 4 bases, with 18 bases between them. The CDR3 spells CASSLFRGDQLYNEQFF. The CDR3 nucleotides read TGCGCCAGCAGCTTGTTCAGGGGGGACCAACTATACAATGAGCAGTTCTTC.

This clonotype has a count of ten or more. J is TRBJ1-6 and V is TRBV11-2, with unresolved D. The CDR3 is 13 amino acids. Germline loops: CDR1 SGHAT, CDR2 FQNNGV. Between the trimmed V and J ends, which lost 8 bases and 8 bases, there was a span of 13 bases. The CDR3 loop is CASATETYSPLHF. DNA for the CDR3: TGTGCCAGCGCTACCGAGACGTATTCACCCCTCCACTTT.

In this sample, this clonotype turned up many times. Mismatch with germline at one junction end may stem from a read error. The J gene is TRBJ1-5, the V gene TRBV30; the D is unclear. The CDR3 length is 13 residues. Germline CDR1 reads GTSNPN; CDR2 reads SVGIG (reference sequence). In DNA, the CDR3 is TGTGCCTGGAGTCCACAAAAAAATCAACCCCAGCATTTT. It translates to CAWSPQKNQPQHF.

The chain combines TRBV20-1 with TRBJ2-1; 9 bases agree with TRBD2. TRBJ2-7 explains the end of the DNA better; the J call may be wrong. CDR3 size: 16 residues. Germline loops: CDR1 DFQATT, CDR2 SNEGSKA (reference sequence). The CDR3 reads CSARDPLRGGVNEQYF. The DNA of the CDR3 is TGCAGTGCTAGAGATCCTTTGCGGGGGGGGGTCAATGAGCAGTACTTC.

This clonotype was counted between two and nine times. V usage is TRBV10-3 and J usage is TRBJ1-1; weak D call: TRBD1 (6 bases). Between the trimmed V and J ends, which lost 6 bases and 10 bases, there was a span of 18 bases. This CDR3 spans 13 amino acids. Germline values: CDR1 ENHRY, CDR2 SYGVKD. CDR3 sequence: CAIRGAEVMGAFF. The CDR3 DNA is TGTGCCATCAGGGGGGCGGAGGTGATGGGAGCTTTCTTT.

The rearrangement uses TRBV25-1 and TRBJ1-2; D unclear. The germline gives CDR1 MGHDK, CDR2 SYGVNS. This CDR3 has 14 residues. V lost 2 bases, J lost 4 bases, and 11 bases lay in between. CDR3 sequence (DNA): TGTGCCAGCAGTGAAGACCCTTGGGGCTATGGCTACACCTTC. It codes for CASSEDPWGYGYTF.

In its sample, this clonotype was seen many times. The chain employs TRBV11-1 and TRBJ1-1, with TRBD1 identical over 7 bases. Unmatched junction bases numbered 7, after V lost 4 bases and J lost 2 bases. Per the germline V gene, CDR1 is SGHAT and CDR2 is FQDESV (reference sequence). This CDR3 contains 15 residues. CDR3 sequence reads: CASSYTGTDNTEAFF. In nucleotides, the CDR3 is TGTGCCAGCAGCTATACCGGGACAGATAACACTGAAGCTTTCTTT.

The chain is built from TRBV29-1 and TRBJ2-1; D may be TRBD2 (5 bases). The J call may be mistaken, given a closer DNA end match to TRBJ2-5. From germline, CDR1 is SQVTM and CDR2 ANQGSEA. The CDR3 runs to 12 residues. The CDR3 protein is CSVPDFSGTQYF. CDR3 DNA sequence: TGCAGCGTTCCGGATTTTTCGGGAACCCAGTACTTC.

This clonotype was recorded many times. V is TRBV2 and J is TRBJ1-2, with 10 bases matching TRBD1. Trimming at V came to 6 bases and at J to 5 bases, leaving 9 bases not matched to a gene. Germline CDR1 and CDR2: SNHLY and FYNNEI. This CDR3 comprises 15 residues. Written as DNA, the CDR3 is TGTGCCAGCAGGGCGGGACAGGGGCTTGAATATGGCTACACCTTC. Translation gives CASRAGQGLEYGYTF.

The chain couples TRBV6-1 to TRBJ1-2; perhaps TRBD1 as D (5 bases). The V gene lost 9 bases and the J gene lost 6 bases, with 23 bases spanning the gap. The V gene's germline CDR1 is MNHNS and CDR2 SASEGT. The CDR3 is 15 amino acids. CDR3 nucleotides: TGTGCCAGGGTAAAATCGGGACTCCAAAACCATGGCTACACCTTC. Protein: CARVKSGLQNHGYTF.

In this sample, this clonotype turned up a few times. The chain recombines TRBV7-3 with TRBJ2-5; D might be TRBD1 or TRBD2, each matching 6 bases. The CDR3 totals 14 residues. V lost 5 bases, J lost 4 bases, and 14 bases lay in between. Germline CDR1 is SGHTA and CDR2 is FQGTGA. The CDR3 region is CASSRTRGRETQYF. DNA for the CDR3: TGTGCCAGCAGCCGCACCCGGGGGCGAGAGACCCAGTACTTC.

The chain employs TRBV5-1 and TRBJ2-5, with D possibly matching TRBD1 (6 bases). The CDR3 covers 13 residues. In germline, CDR1 is SGHRS, CDR2 YFSETQ. V was clipped by 4 bases and J by 5 bases, with 12 bases between them. CDR3 sequence (DNA): TGCGCCAGCAGCCCGGCTACAGGGGAGACCCAGTACTTC. This gives the protein CASSPATGETQYF.

Concerning this clonotype: Just one base apart from a much larger clone, this may be a read error. The chain has TRBV6-2 or TRBV6-3 and TRBJ2-1; 9 nucleotides agree with TRBD2. CDR1 is MNHEY, CDR2 SVGEGT, per germline. J gave up 8 bases and V 5 bases, and 13 bases lay outside the gene matches. The CDR3 runs 16 residues. In nucleotides, the CDR3 is TGTGCCAGCAGTCCTCCGGGACTAGCATCCGTCGATGAGCAGTTCTTC. It yields the protein CASSPPGLASVDEQFF.

This clonotype was found a few times. The genes are TRBV20-1 and TRBJ1-1; D remains ambiguous. The CDR3 is made up of 13 amino acids. The V gene lost 3 bases and the J gene lost 3 bases, with 11 bases spanning the gap. Germline CDR1 reads DFQATT; CDR2 reads SNEGSKA (reference sequence). CDR3 amino acids: CSASRRSDTEAFF. The CDR3 DNA is TGCAGTGCTAGTCGCCGGTCCGACACTGAAGCTTTCTTT.

The rearrangement uses TRBV7-8 and TRBJ1-4; D ambiguous. Germline CDR1 is SGHVS and CDR2 is FQNEAQ. This CDR3 has 16 amino acids. Trimming stripped 6 bases from V and 5 bases from J, with 19 bases between. This CDR3 reads CASSLRVDGRNEKLFF. CDR3 bases: TGTGCCAGCAGTCTTAGAGTCGACGGTAGAAATGAAAAACTGTTTTTT.